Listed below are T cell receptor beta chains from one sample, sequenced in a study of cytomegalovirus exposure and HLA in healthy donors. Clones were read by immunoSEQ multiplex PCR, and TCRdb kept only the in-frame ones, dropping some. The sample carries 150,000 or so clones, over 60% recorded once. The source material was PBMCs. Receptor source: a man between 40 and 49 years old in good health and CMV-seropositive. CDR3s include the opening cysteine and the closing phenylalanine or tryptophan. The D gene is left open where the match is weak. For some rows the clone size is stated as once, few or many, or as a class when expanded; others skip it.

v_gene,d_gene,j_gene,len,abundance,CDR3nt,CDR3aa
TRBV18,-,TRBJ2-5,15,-,TGTGCCAGCTCCCCTCGGGAGTTGAGCCAAGAGACCCAGTACTTC,CASSPRELSQETQYF
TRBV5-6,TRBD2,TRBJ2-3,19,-,TGTGCCAGCAGCCCGGGGGGAGCTAGCGGGAGGGCTGGCACAGATACGCAGTATTTT,CASSPGGASGRAGTDTQYF
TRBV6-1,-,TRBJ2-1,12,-,TGTGCCAGCAGTGAATCAGGCGGGAAGCAGTTCTTC,CASSESGGKQFF
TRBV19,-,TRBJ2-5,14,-,TGTGCCAGTAGTATATCGAGCGGAAAAGAGACCCAGTACTTC,CASSISSGKETQYF
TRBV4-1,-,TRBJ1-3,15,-,TGCGCCAGCAGCCTCAGGCGGGGCTCTGGAAACACCATATATTTT,CASSLRRGSGNTIYF
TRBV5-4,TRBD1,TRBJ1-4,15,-,TGTGCCAGCAGCCGTACAGGGGATCGCTATGAAAAACTGTTTTTT,CASSRTGDRYEKLFF
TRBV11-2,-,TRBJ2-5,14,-,TGTGCCAGCAGCTTAGCGGGAGACCAAAGGACCCAGTACTTC,CASSLAGDQRTQYF
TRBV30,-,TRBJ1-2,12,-,TGTGCCTGGAGTTCGAGGGGGTATGGCTACACCTTC,CAWSSRGYGYTF
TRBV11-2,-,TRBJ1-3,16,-,TGTGCCAGCAGCTTACTCGGACACCAGTCTGGAAACACCATATATTTT,CASSLLGHQSGNTIYF
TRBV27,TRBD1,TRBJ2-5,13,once,TGTGCCAGCAGTTCCTACAGGGGGGAGACCCAGTACTTC,CASSSYRGETQYF
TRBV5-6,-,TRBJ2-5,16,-,TGTGCCAGCAGCTTGATTAGGGGTGGGGCGGGGACGACCCAGTACTTC,CASSLIRGGAGTTQYF
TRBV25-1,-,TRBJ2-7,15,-,TGTGCCAGCAGTGGAGAGGACGGAGGGTCCTACGAGCAGTACTTC,CASSGEDGGSYEQYF
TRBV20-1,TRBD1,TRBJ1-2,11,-,TGCAGTGCAGGGGGCGCAACTGGCTACACCTTC,CSAGGATGYTF
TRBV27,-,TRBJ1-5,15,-,TGTGCCAGCAGCTTTGCCAGGGGCAGCGATCAGCCCCAGCATTTT,CASSFARGSDQPQHF
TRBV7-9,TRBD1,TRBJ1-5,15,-,TGTTCCAGCAGCTCGGGACAGGTCGACAATCAGCCCCAGCATTTT,CSSSSGQVDNQPQHF
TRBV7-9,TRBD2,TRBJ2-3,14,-,TGTGCCAGCCGGAGCAGCGGGAACACAGATACGCAGTATTTT,CASRSSGNTDTQYF
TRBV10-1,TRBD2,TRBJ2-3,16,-,TGCGCCAGCAGTGAAGGTTCGTTCGGGGGGATAGATACGCAGTATTTT,CASSEGSFGGIDTQYF
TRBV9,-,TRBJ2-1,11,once,TGTGCCAGCAGCGTAGGTGGCGAGCAGTTCTTC,CASSVGGEQFF
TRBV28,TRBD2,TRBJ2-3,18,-,TGTGCCAGCAGAACCGGGACTAGCGGGAGGGCCCGCACAGATACGCAGTATTTT,CASRTGTSGRARTDTQYF
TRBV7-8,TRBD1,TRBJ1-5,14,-,TGTGCCAGCAGACACACAGGGGATGAACAGCCCCAGCATTTT,CASRHTGDEQPQHF
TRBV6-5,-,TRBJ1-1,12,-,TGTGCCAGCAAAGGGGGAAACACTGAAGCTTTCTTT,CASKGGNTEAFF
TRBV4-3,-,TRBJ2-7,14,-,TGCGCCAGCAGCCATTACAGGGAGTCCTACGAGCAGTACTTC,CASSHYRESYEQYF